This TCR beta chain was identified during a study of shared clonotypes between healthy human individuals. Notes on this clone: Its antigen is undetermined.

The donors, all of them Caucasian adults, lived in Nashville, Tennessee. The authors ran the assay at deep level. Genomic DNA (from each subset) was split evenly across several immunoSEQ plates. TCRdb's copy holds only in-frame clones and misses some; the assay was immunoSEQ multiplex PCR. Of about half a million clones listed, 81% are singletons. Study-wide results and caveats: Read depth was anticipated to influence clonotype sharing among donors.

The sequencing input was PBMCs. The sequence was obtained from a middle-aged woman in good health. Some clones in this sample may be carry-over from other donors' samples.

CDR3 DNA: TGCGCCAGCAGCCAGGGTACGGGACAGGGGGCGAGGGAGCAGTACTTC. Protein product: CASSQGTGQGAREQYF. The gene calls are TRBV4-1 and TRBJ2-7; 12 positions match TRBD1. In germline, CDR1 is MGHRA, CDR2 YSYEKL. With 3 bases clipped from V and 7 bases from J, the junction kept 10 bases outside the gene matches. The CDR3 consists of 16 residues.